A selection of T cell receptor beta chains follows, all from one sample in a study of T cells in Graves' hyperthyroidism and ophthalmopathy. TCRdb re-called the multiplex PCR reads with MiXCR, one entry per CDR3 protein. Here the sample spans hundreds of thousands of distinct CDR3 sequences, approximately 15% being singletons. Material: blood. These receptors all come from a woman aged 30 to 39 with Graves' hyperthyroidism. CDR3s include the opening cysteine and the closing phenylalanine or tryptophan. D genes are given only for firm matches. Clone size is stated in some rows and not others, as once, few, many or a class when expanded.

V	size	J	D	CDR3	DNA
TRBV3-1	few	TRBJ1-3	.	CASSQPLRQGNTIYF	TGTGCCAGCAGCCAGCCCTTGAGACAGGGAAACACCATATATTTT
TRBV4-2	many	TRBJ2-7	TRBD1	CASSQEGGQGAYEQYF	TGTGCCAGCAGCCAAGAAGGGGGACAGGGGGCGTACGAGCAGTACTTC
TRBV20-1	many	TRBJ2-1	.	CSATRGNEQFF	TGCAGTGCGACGAGGGGCAATGAGCAGTTCTTC
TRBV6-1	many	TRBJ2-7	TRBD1	CASSYFGVTGYEQYF	TGTGCCAGCAGTTATTTCGGTGTGACAGGGTACGAGCAGTACTTC
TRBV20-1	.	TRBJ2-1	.	CSARDGTSYNEQFF	TGCAGTGCTAGAGACGGGACCTCCTACAATGAGCAGTTCTTC
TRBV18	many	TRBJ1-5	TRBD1	CASSPQRTGGSNQPQHF	TGTGCCAGCTCTCCCCAAAGGACAGGGGGAAGCAATCAGCCCCAGCATTTT
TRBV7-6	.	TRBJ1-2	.	CASSLNRDGYTF	TGTGCCAGCAGCTTAAATCGAGATGGCTACACCTTC
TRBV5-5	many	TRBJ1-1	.	CASSSHYLNTEAFF	TGTGCCAGCAGCTCTCATTACCTGAACACTGAAGCTTTCTTT
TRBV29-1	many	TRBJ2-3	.	CSVEGSLSTDTQYF	TGCAGCGTTGAAGGTTCCCTAAGCACAGATACGCAGTATTTT
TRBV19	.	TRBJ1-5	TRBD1	CASSIPRGRQPQHF	TGTGCCAGTAGTATCCCCAGGGGGCGTCAGCCCCAGCATTTT
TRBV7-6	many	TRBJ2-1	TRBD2	CASSWGLAGANEQFF	TGTGCCAGCAGCTGGGGACTAGCGGGAGCGAATGAGCAGTTCTTC
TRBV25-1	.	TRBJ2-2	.	CASSELTKTWGLNTGELFF	TGTGCCAGCAGTGAATTGACCAAAACTTGGGGCCTAAACACCGGGGAGCTGTTTTTT
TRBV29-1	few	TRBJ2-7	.	CSVSSGFEQYF	TGCAGCGTGTCATCCGGGTTTGAGCAGTACTTC
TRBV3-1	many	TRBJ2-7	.	CASSQDAHEQYF	TGTGCCAGCAGCCAAGATGCCCACGAGCAGTACTTC
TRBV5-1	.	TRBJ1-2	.	CASSLEAGRGGYTF	TGCGCCAGCAGCTTGGAGGCCGGCAGGGGAGGCTACACCTTC
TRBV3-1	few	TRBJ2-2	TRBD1	CASSPTGGVMTGELFF	TGTGCCAGCAGCCCGACAGGGGGGGTTATGACCGGGGAGCTGTTTTTT
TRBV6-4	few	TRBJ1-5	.	CASSQINQPQHF	TGTGCCAGCAGTCAAATCAATCAGCCCCAGCATTTT
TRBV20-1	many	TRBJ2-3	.	CSAPLRGRPGTDTQYF	TGCAGTGCCCCACTCCGGGGGCGACCAGGAACAGATACGCAGTATTTT
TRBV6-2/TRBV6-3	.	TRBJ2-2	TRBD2	CASKKTSGMNTGELFF	TGTGCCAGCAAGAAAACTAGCGGGATGAACACCGGGGAGCTGTTTTTT
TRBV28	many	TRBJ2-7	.	CASSLLAGQYEQYF	TGTGCCAGCAGTCTCCTCGCGGGACAGTACGAGCAGTACTTC
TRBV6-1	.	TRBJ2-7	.	CASSERGWGSYEQYF	TGTGCCAGCAGTGAACGGGGTTGGGGCTCCTACGAGCAGTACTTC
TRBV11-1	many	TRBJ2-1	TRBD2	CASSLVGPSGGSYNEQFF	TGTGCCAGCAGCTTAGTTGGACCTAGCGGGGGGTCCTACAATGAGCAGTTCTTC